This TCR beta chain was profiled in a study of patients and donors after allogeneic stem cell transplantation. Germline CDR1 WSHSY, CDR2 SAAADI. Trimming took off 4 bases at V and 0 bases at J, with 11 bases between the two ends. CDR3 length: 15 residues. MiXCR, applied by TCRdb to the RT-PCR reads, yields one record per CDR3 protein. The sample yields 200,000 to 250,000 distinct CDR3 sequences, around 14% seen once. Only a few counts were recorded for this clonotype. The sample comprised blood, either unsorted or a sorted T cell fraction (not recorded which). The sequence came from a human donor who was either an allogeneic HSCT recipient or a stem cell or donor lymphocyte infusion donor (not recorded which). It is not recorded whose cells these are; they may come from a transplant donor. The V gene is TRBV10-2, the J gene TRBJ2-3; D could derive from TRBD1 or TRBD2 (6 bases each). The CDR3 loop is CASSGTGASTDTQYF. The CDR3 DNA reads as TGCGCCAGCAGTGGCACGGGGGCTAGCACAGATACGCAGTATTTT.